This TCR beta chain was profiled in a study of shared clonotypes between healthy human individuals. CD45RO negativity and positive selection for CCR7 defined naive CD8 cells, a population that excluded terminally differentiated effector memory CD45RA+ cells. The CDR3 runs to 12 residues. V lost 8 bases and J 5 bases, leaving 13 bases between the germline ends. Germline CDR1 and CDR2: SGHAT and FQNNGV. Findings of the study overall: Against clonotypes common to all four donors, non-shared ones had lower generation probabilities. Clonotype sharing among donors was thought likely to change with sequencing depth.

Profiling relied on immunoSEQ multiplex PCR, and the TCRdb table lists in-frame clones only, not all of them. The table records about 2,100,000 clones, under 95% of them present only once. Concerning this clone: As yet, its antigen is unknown.

The rearrangement joins TRBV11-2 to TRBJ2-7; D remains unclear. This receptor was identified in a man younger than 35 in good health. Some clones in this sample may be carry-over from other donors' samples. The sequencing sample was made of naive CD8+ T cells from PBMCs. CDR3 in amino acids: CASRNVGDEQYF. As DNA, the CDR3 is TGTGCCAGCCGTAATGTGGGCGACGAGCAGTACTTC.